This TCR beta chain was recovered during a study of shared clonotypes between healthy human individuals. This CDR3 is built from 13 residues. V lost 0 bases to trimming and J lost 4 bases, with 5 bases between them. The germline V gene has CDR1 SGDLS and CDR2 YYNGEE. Whole-study results and caveats: As a rule, naive subsets had a larger estimated richness than memory subsets. Genetic and exposure-history diversity was limited by the small donor number.

Donors included only healthy HIV-negative adults lacking recent acute infections or vaccinations. Everyone who donated was a Caucasian adult who lived in Nashville, Tennessee. Clones were sequenced by immunoSEQ multiplex PCR, and TCRdb holds only the in-frame ones, with some missing. The data contain over 1.5 million clones, 98% of them singletons. With regard to this clone: Its antigen is not known.

The rearrangement joins TRBV9 to TRBJ1-5, with D unclear. The specimen was naive CD4+ T cells sorted from blood. Subset denoted: CD45RA+ positively selected. The clonotype comes from a man between 25 and 39 years old in good health. CDR3 nucleotide sequence: TGTGCCAGCAGCGTAGGCGTAAATCAGCCCCAGCATTTT. Encoded protein: CASSVGVNQPQHF.